This T cell receptor beta chain was found in a study of chemoradiotherapy in HPV16-positive cancers. As concerns this clone: The antigen remains unidentified.

General study results and limits: HPV-specific T cells were functionally defined from only a couple of HPV16-positive patients.

Sequencing used immunoSEQ multiplex PCR; TCRdb keeps in-frame clones, though not all of them. The data hold about 10,000 clones, with around two thirds observed a single time. The CDR3 is made up of 15 amino acids. CDR1 and CDR2 from the germline V gene are MNHEY and SMNVEV (reference sequence). Trimming removed 8 bases from V and 0 bases from J, with 13 bases in between. The chain combines TRBV27 with TRBJ2-2; either TRBD1 or TRBD2 may fit D (7 bases each). The sequence was collected from a human donor with HPV-associated anogenital cancer. Collection of the sample occurred from a patient who underwent chemoradiotherapy. Here the CDR3 reads CASQGGAPNTGELFF. The DNA for the CDR3 is TGTGCCAGCCAGGGGGGGGCGCCGAACACCGGGGAGCTGTTTTTT.